This T cell receptor (beta chain) was identified during a study of blood T cell repertoires in COVID-19. The CDR3 length is 19 residues. CDR1 SGHRS and CDR2 YFSETQ come from the germline V gene. Trimming pared 0 bases from V and 0 bases from J, leaving 16 bases between. Method: immunoSEQ multiplex PCR; TCRdb's copy keeps in-frame clones and lacks some. The table lists some 700,000 clones, around 90% of them singletons. The sequence was collected from a woman under 30 with acute or convalescent COVID-19. The sequencing input was peripheral blood. V is TRBV5-1 and J is TRBJ2-6; D uncertain. CDR3 in DNA: TGCGCCAGCAGCTTGGCGGCAGCTCAGGTCCCCTCTGGGGCCAACGTCCTGACTTTC. Residues: CASSLAAAQVPSGANVLTF.